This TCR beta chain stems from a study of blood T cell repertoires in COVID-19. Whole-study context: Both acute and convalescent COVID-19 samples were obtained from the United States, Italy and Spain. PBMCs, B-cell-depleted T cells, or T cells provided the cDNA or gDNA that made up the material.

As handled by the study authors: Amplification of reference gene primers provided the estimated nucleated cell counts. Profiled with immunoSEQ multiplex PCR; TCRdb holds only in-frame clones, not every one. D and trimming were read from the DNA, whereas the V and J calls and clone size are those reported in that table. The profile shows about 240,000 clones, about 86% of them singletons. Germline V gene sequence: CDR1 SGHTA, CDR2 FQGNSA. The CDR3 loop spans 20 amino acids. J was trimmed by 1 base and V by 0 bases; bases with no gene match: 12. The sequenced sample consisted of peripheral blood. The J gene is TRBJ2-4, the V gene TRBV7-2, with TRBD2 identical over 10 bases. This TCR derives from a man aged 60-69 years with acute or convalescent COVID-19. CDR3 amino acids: CASSLASASGSMGAKNIQYF. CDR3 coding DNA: TGTGCCAGCAGCTTAGCGTCGGCTAGCGGGAGTATGGGGGCCAAAAACATTCAGTACTTC.